The next 32 T cell receptor beta chains were all read from a single sample in a study of CD8 T cells in Susac syndrome. cDNA came from roughly 0.47 to 1 ug RNA primed by random hexamers. TCRdb ran MiXCR on the immunoSEQ multiplex PCR reads and lists one entry per CDR3 protein. The table records 25,000 to 30,000 distinct CDR3 sequences, approximately 94% of them present only once. The specimen sequenced was CD8+ T cells from PBMCs. The receptors were gathered from a human donor in good health.

The genes are TRBV7-2 and TRBJ1-4; unclear D gene. Trimming removed 1 base from V and 10 bases from J, with 10 bases in between. There are 13 residues in the CDR3. The germline V gene encodes CDR1 SGHTA and CDR2 FQGNSA. CDR3 sequence (DNA): TGTGCCAGCAGCTTAGACCGCCGTGGAAAACTGTTTTTT. Amino acids: CASSLDRRGKLFF.

The chain links TRBV3-1 to TRBJ2-3, with D possibly matching TRBD2 (6 bases). The V gene's germline CDR1 is LGHDT and CDR2 YNNKEL (reference sequence). CDR3 length equals 17 residues. With 5 bases removed from V and 2 bases from J, the gap between germline ends came to 20 bases. The CDR3 DNA reads TGTGCCAGCAGCGCTACCTTGGGCGGGGCCTTCACAGATACGCAGTATTTT. It yields the protein CASSATLGGAFTDTQYF.

The chain employs TRBV6-2 or TRBV6-3 and TRBJ2-3, with 7 positions matching TRBD1. Trimming cost V 8 bases and J 2 bases; bases outside gene matches: 13. CDR1 MNHEY and CDR2 SVGEGT come from the germline V gene. The CDR3 runs to 16 residues. CDR3 in DNA: TGTGCCAGCGGCCCAATGAGGGGGCGCGACACAGATACGCAGTATTTT. It is translated as CASGPMRGRDTDTQYF.

The V call is TRBV7-2, the J call TRBJ2-1; 7 bases fit TRBD1. With 3 bases clipped from V and 3 bases from J, the junction kept 5 bases outside the gene matches. Germline V gene lookup returns CDR1 SGHTA and CDR2 FQGNSA. The CDR3 covers 15 residues. The CDR3 protein is CASSLGGTDYNEQFF. CDR3 sequence (DNA): TGTGCCAGCAGCTTGGGTGGGACAGACTACAATGAGCAGTTCTTC.

The V gene is TRBV7-9, the J gene TRBJ2-1; D may correspond to TRBD1 or TRBD2 (5 bases each). The CDR3 loop spans 16 amino acids. Germline CDR1 reads SEHNR; CDR2 reads FQNEAQ (reference sequence). The V end was cut by 5 bases, the J end by 0 bases, with 14 bases between. DNA of the CDR3: TGTGCCAGCAGCCCCCTGAGTGGGGGCTCCTACAATGAGCAGTTCTTC. Its translation: CASSPLSGGSYNEQFF.

The gene calls are TRBV12-3 or TRBV12-4 and TRBJ2-3, with D tentatively TRBD2 (6 bases). CDR3 length: 13 residues. The V end lost 5 bases, the J end lost 3 bases, and 9 bases lay between the germline ends. The CDR3 protein is CASSDRGTDTQYF. The CDR3 DNA follows: TGTGCCAGCAGTGACCGGGGGACAGATACGCAGTATTTT.

The chain couples TRBV25-1 to TRBJ1-1; no firm D call. CDR1 and CDR2 from the germline V gene are MGHDK and SYGVNS. V lost 2 bases, J lost 7 bases, and 11 bases lay in between. CDR3 length: 13 residues. The CDR3 bases are TGTGCCAGCAGTGAACCCCGGGGAGGTGAAGCTTTCTTT. It is translated as CASSEPRGGEAFF.

This chain uses TRBV4-1 with TRBJ2-3, with D possibly called TRBD1 or TRBD2 (6 bases each). Trimming removed 4 bases at V and 0 bases at J, with 17 bases between. The germline V gene encodes CDR1 MGHRA and CDR2 YSYEKL. There are 17 residues in the CDR3. DNA for the CDR3: TGCGCCAGCAGCCCCATACCCGGGGGCTCTAGCACAGATACGCAGTATTTT. Protein product: CASSPIPGGSSTDTQYF.

The chain employs TRBV4-3 and TRBJ2-1, with 13 bases matching TRBD2. Germline values: CDR1 LGHNA, CDR2 YSLEER. J lost 5 bases, V lost 5 bases, and 6 bases had no gene match. This CDR3 spans 16 amino acids. The CDR3 coding sequence is TGCGCCAGCAGCGCCCGACTAGCGGGGGGTCACAATGAGCAGTTCTTC. Amino acids: CASSARLAGGHNEQFF.

This rearrangement joins TRBV10-2 to TRBJ2-7; D is unresolved. The CDR3 is 13 amino acids. From germline, CDR1 is WSHSY and CDR2 SAAADI. V lost 0 bases to trimming and J lost 3 bases, with 6 bases between them. This chain's CDR3 is CASSESRSYEQYF. The CDR3, as DNA: TGCGCCAGCAGTGAGTCGAGGAGCTACGAGCAGTACTTC.

V usage is TRBV7-9 and J usage is TRBJ2-1; D unclear. Germline-derived CDR1 and CDR2 are SEHNR and FQNEAQ (reference sequence). Trimming removed 4 bases from V and 7 bases from J, with 8 bases in between. The CDR3 contains 12 residues. The CDR3 DNA reads as TGTGCCAGCAGCTCGGACCGGAATGAGCAGTTCTTC. Translation: CASSSDRNEQFF.

The chain couples TRBV12-3 or TRBV12-4 to TRBJ2-3; D is possibly TRBD2 (5 bases). V was pared by 6 bases and J by 2 bases, with 12 bases between. The CDR3 consists of 14 residues. CDR3 nucleotide sequence: TGTGCCAGCAGGGGCGAGGGTAACACAGATACGCAGTATTTT. Its protein is CASRGEGNTDTQYF.

This clonotype was recorded once. V and J are TRBV5-5 and TRBJ2-1; D perhaps matches TRBD2 (7 bases). CDR3 length: 15 residues. V lost 3 bases, J lost 6 bases, and 16 bases lay in between. Germline V gene sequence: CDR1 SGHKS, CDR2 YYEKEE (reference sequence). CDR3 bases: TGTGCCAGCAGCTCGGGGGGCGGGGACCGCAATGAGCAGTTCTTC. Translated: CASSSGGGDRNEQFF. The full variable domain, completed using reference TRBV5-5 and TRBJ2-1, is DAGVTQSPTHLIKTRGQQVTLRCSPISGHKSVSWYQQVLGQGPQFIFQYYEKEERGRGNFPDRFSARQFPNYSSELNVNALLLGDSALYLCASSSGGGDRNEQFFGPGTRLTVL.

Details on this clonotype: Germline is not matched at one junction end, which may reflect a read error. V usage is TRBV27 and J usage is TRBJ2-3; D gene unclear. The length of the CDR3 is 11 residues. Germline V CDR1 and CDR2: MNHEY, SMNVEV (reference sequence). CDR3 region: CASIERDAQYF. The CDR3 DNA reads as TGTGCCAGCATTGAGAGAGATGCGCAGTATTTT.

There are a few counts of this clonotype. The chain uses TRBV6-1 and TRBJ1-6; D is ambiguous. Between the trimmed V and J ends, which lost 6 bases and 0 bases, there was a span of 9 bases. Germline-derived CDR1 and CDR2 are MNHNS and SASEGT. CDR3 size: 15 residues. CDR3 loop: CASRIDGSYNSPLHF. Written as DNA, the CDR3 is TGTGCCAGCAGGATAGACGGCTCCTATAATTCACCCCTCCACTTT.

The chain is built from TRBV9 and TRBJ2-7, with a weak D call TRBD2 (5 bases). The V end lost 2 bases, the J end lost 4 bases, and 13 bases lay between the germline ends. Germline V lookup: CDR1 SGDLS, CDR2 YYNGEE. The CDR3 has 14 residues. This CDR3 is CASSVTVASYEQYF. In nucleotides, the CDR3 is TGTGCCAGCAGCGTCACGGTAGCGTCGTACGAGCAGTACTTC.

The CDR3 is CASSQVIGQGAFATNEKLFF. The CDR3 DNA reads TGTGCCAGCAGCCAAGTTATCGGCCAGGGGGCCTTCGCAACTAATGAAAAACTGTTTTTT. V usage is TRBV14 and J usage is TRBJ1-4, with TRBD1 identical over 8 bases. The CDR3 is made up of 20 amino acids. Trimming removed 1 base from V and 0 bases from J; junction bases left unmatched: 13. Germline V lookup: CDR1 SGHDN, CDR2 FVKESK. The variable domain in full, completed from reference TRBV14 and TRBJ1-4, reads EAGVTQFPSHSVIEKGQTVTLRCDPISGHDNLYWYRRVMGKEIKFLLHFVKESKQDESGMPNNRFLAERTGGTYSTLKVQPAELEDSGVYFCASSQVIGQGAFATNEKLFFGSGTQLSVL.

This sequence joins TRBV7-2 and TRBJ2-5, with 12 bases lining up with TRBD2. Germline values: CDR1 SGHTA, CDR2 FQGNSA. This CDR3 is 18 amino acids long. With 3 bases clipped from V and 4 bases from J, the junction kept 12 bases outside the gene matches. CDR3 sequence: CASSFGLAGPPGGETQYF. The CDR3 nucleotides are TGTGCCAGCAGCTTCGGACTAGCGGGGCCCCCGGGGGGAGAGACCCAGTACTTC.

The chain employs TRBV9 and TRBJ1-2; D gene ambiguous. There are 14 residues in the CDR3. Germline loops: CDR1 SGDLS, CDR2 YYNGEE. V was pared by 0 bases and J by 5 bases, with 11 bases between. CDR3 sequence (DNA): TGTGCCAGCAGCGTAGGGTCGGACCTTTATGGCTACACCTTC. This sequence encodes CASSVGSDLYGYTF. Drawing the rest from reference TRBV9 and TRBJ1-2, the complete variable domain is DSGVTQTPKHLITATGQRVTLRCSPRSGDLSVYWYQQSLDQGLQFLIQYYNGEERAKGNILERFSAQQFPDLHSELNLSSLELGDSALYFCASSVGSDLYGYTFGSGTRLTVV.

V and J are TRBV6-2 or TRBV6-3 and TRBJ2-7, with no clear D. V was shortened by 0 bases and J by 11 bases, with 14 bases between the two germline ends. CDR1 and CDR2 from the germline V gene are MNHEY and SVGEGT. This CDR3 spans 13 amino acids. CDR3 sequence: CASSYSGLPGEYF. The CDR3 DNA sequence: TGTGCCAGCAGTTACTCCGGCCTACCCGGAGAGTACTTC.

The V and J genes are TRBV5-6 and TRBJ2-4, with D perhaps TRBD1 or TRBD2 (5 bases each). Trimming took 3 bases from V and 7 from J, leaving 14 bases between them. The germline V gene encodes CDR1 SGHDT and CDR2 YYEEEE. The CDR3 length is 14 residues. The CDR3 sequence is CASSWGRGSNIQYF. The CDR3 DNA reads TGTGCCAGCAGCTGGGGTCGGGGCAGTAACATTCAGTACTTC. The full variable domain, in which reference TRBV5-6 and TRBJ2-4 provide the parts outside the CDR3, is DAGVTQSPTHLIKTRGQQVTLRCSPKSGHDTVSWYQQALGQGPQFIFQYYEEEERQRGNFPDRFSGHQFPNYSSELNVNALLLGDSALYLCASSWGRGSNIQYFGAGTRLSVL.

The chain is built from TRBV4-3 and TRBJ1-2, with D perhaps matching TRBD1 (5 bases). The CDR3 is made up of 15 amino acids. Per the germline V gene, CDR1 is LGHNA and CDR2 is YSLEER. V was trimmed by 6 bases and J by 2 bases, leaving 16 bases between them. CDR3 sequence: CASREGWGGNYGYTF. The CDR3 nucleotides read TGCGCCAGCAGAGAGGGGTGGGGGGGGAACTATGGCTACACCTTC.

The rearrangement joins TRBV29-1 to TRBJ1-1; 7 nucleotides agree with TRBD1. The length of the CDR3 is 12 residues. Germline-derived CDR1 and CDR2 are SQVTM and ANQGSEA. The J segment lost 3 bases and the V segment lost 4 bases, leaving 2 bases of the junction unmatched. This CDR3 reads CSVAGGYTEAFF. The DNA of the CDR3 is TGCAGCGTTGCAGGGGGGTACACTGAAGCTTTCTTT. Drawing the rest from reference TRBV29-1 and TRBJ1-1, the complete variable domain is SAVISQKPSRDICQRGTSLTIQCQVDSQVTMMFWYRQQPGQSLTLIATANQGSEATYESGFVIDKFPISRPNLTFSTLTVSNMSPEDSSIYLCSVAGGYTEAFFGQGTRLTVV.

The V and J genes are TRBV6-5 and TRBJ1-2; maybe TRBD1 (5 bases). This CDR3 contains 13 residues. CDR1 and CDR2 from the germline V gene are MNHEY and SVGAGI. The germline V and J ends were trimmed by 0 bases and 3 bases, with 5 bases remaining between them. For the CDR3, the DNA is TGTGCCAGCAGTTACTCAGGGGACTATGGCTACACCTTC. Translating it yields CASSYSGDYGYTF.

The V call is TRBV19, the J call TRBJ1-2, with TRBD1 as a possible D gene (5 bases). Trimming pared 3 bases from V and 2 bases from J, leaving 7 bases between. The length of the CDR3 is 13 residues. Germline V gene lookup returns CDR1 LNHDA and CDR2 SQIVND (reference sequence). This chain's CDR3 is CASSMGLNYGYTF. The CDR3, as DNA: TGTGCCAGTAGTATGGGGCTGAACTATGGCTACACCTTC.

The chain links TRBV20-1 to TRBJ2-7; D is unclear. This CDR3 has 13 residues. The germline V gene has CDR1 DFQATT and CDR2 SNEGSKA (reference sequence). Trimming took 4 bases from V and 1 from J, leaving 11 bases between them. CDR3 region: CSATLTSSYEQYF. The CDR3 DNA reads TGCAGTGCTACCTTGACGTCGTCCTACGAGCAGTACTTC.

The chain combines TRBV6-1 with TRBJ2-5, with D possibly being TRBD1 (7 bases). The germline V and J ends were trimmed by 8 bases and 9 bases, with 28 bases remaining between them. Germline V gene lookup returns CDR1 MNHNS and CDR2 SASEGT. The CDR3 sequence is 16 residues long. This CDR3 reads CASRREVRDSRVAQYF. The CDR3 region has the DNA TGTGCCAGCCGCCGGGAAGTGCGGGACAGCCGCGTGGCCCAGTACTTC.

CDR3 protein: CASSLQRGFYNEQFF. As DNA, the CDR3 is TGTGCCAGCAGCTTACAAAGGGGTTTCTACAATGAGCAGTTCTTC. V usage is TRBV7-9 and J usage is TRBJ2-1, with D possibly being TRBD1 (5 bases). The germline V gene encodes CDR1 SEHNR and CDR2 FQNEAQ (reference sequence). Trimming pared 2 bases from V and 3 bases from J, leaving 11 bases between. This CDR3 is 15 amino acids long.

The chain carries TRBV12-3 or TRBV12-4 and TRBJ2-7, with 11 bases fitting TRBD2. V lost 5 bases to trimming and J lost 2 bases; unmatched junction nucleotides: 2. The CDR3 has 14 residues. The CDR3 loop reads CASSPTSGAYEQYF. CDR3 sequence (DNA): TGTGCCAGCAGTCCGACTAGCGGGGCCTACGAGCAGTACTTC.

The chain uses TRBV5-8 and TRBJ2-7, with D hard to call. The V gene lost 6 bases and the J gene lost 0 bases, with 10 bases spanning the gap. There are 13 residues in the CDR3. CDR1 SGHTS and CDR2 YDEGEE come from the germline V gene. The CDR3 here is CASTLQSSYEQYF. As DNA, the CDR3 is TGTGCCAGCACCCTACAAAGCTCCTACGAGCAGTACTTC.

This clonotype showed up just once. The chain couples TRBV25-1 to TRBJ2-3; D is undetermined. The germline gives CDR1 MGHDK, CDR2 SYGVNS. The CDR3 consists of 13 residues. V shed 3 bases and J shed 10 bases, with 14 bases lying between them. CDR3 coding DNA: TGTGCCAGCAGTGAGCCCCGCCAATCGCCGCAGTATTTT. Translating gives CASSEPRQSPQYF.

The V call is TRBV4-3, the J call TRBJ1-2; D gene uncertain. The V and J ends lost 0 bases and 4 bases respectively, with 12 bases between them. Germline V gene data show CDR1 as LGHNA and CDR2 as YSLEER. This CDR3 region has 15 residues. In nucleotides, the CDR3 is TGCGCCAGCAGCCAAGAAGAGGCCACGTCCTATGGCTACACCTTC. It encodes CASSQEEATSYGYTF.